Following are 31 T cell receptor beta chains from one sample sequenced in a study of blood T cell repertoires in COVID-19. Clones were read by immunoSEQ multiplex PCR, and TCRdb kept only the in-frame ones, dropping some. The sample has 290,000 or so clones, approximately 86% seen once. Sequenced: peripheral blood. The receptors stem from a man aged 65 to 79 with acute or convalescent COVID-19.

DNA for the CDR3: TGTGCCAGCAGGAGGGGACAGCAAGCTTTCTTT. It is translated as CASRRGQQAFF. The rearrangement uses TRBV2 and TRBJ1-1, with 7 bases lining up with TRBD1. From germline, CDR1 is SNHLY and CDR2 FYNNEI. This CDR3 has 11 residues. The J segment lost 9 bases and the V segment lost 6 bases, leaving 4 bases of the junction unmatched. The variable domain in full, with the rest retrieved from reference TRBV2 and TRBJ1-1, is EPEVTQTPSHQVTQMGQEVILRCVPISNHLYFYWYRQILGQKVEFLVSFYNNEISEKSEIFDDQFSVERPDGSNFTLKIRSTKLEDSAMYFCASRRGQQAFFGQGTRLTVV.

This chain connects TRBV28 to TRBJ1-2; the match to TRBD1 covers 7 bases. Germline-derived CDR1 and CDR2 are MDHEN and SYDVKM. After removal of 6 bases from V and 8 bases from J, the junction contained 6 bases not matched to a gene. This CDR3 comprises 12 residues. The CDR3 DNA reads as TGTGCCAGCAGCGACAGGGAGACGGGCTACACCTTC. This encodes CASSDRETGYTF.

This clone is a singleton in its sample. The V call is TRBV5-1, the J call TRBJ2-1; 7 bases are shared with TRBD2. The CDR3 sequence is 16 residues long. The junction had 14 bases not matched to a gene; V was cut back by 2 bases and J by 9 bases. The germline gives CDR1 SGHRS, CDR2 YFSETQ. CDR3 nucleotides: TGCGCCAGCAGCTTCGGTCCGACGGGAGGAGGGAGTGAGCAGTTCTTC. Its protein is CASSFGPTGGGSEQFF.

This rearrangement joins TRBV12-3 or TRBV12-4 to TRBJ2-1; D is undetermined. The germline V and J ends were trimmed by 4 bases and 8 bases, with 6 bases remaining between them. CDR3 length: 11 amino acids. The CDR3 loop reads CASSYLYEQFF. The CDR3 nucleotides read TGTGCCAGCAGTTACCTATATGAGCAGTTCTTC.

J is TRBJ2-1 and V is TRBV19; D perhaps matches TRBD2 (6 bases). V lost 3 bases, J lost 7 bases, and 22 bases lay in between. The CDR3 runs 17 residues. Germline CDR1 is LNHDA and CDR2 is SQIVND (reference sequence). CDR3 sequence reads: CASSIFGEAGWGNEQFF. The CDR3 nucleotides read TGTGCCAGTAGTATCTTCGGGGAGGCGGGATGGGGGAATGAGCAGTTCTTC.

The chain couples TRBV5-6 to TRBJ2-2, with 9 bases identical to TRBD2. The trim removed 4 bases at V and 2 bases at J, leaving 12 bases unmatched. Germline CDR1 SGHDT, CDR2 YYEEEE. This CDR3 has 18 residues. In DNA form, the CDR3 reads TGTGCCAGCAGCACGATCGGAGTTAGCGGGGGAAACACCGGGGAGCTGTTTTTT. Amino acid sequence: CASSTIGVSGGNTGELFF.

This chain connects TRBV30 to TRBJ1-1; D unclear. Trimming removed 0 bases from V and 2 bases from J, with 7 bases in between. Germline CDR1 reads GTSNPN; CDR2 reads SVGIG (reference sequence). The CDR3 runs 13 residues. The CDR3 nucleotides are TGTGCCTGGAGTGTACGCGCAAACACTGAAGCTTTCTTT. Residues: CAWSVRANTEAFF.

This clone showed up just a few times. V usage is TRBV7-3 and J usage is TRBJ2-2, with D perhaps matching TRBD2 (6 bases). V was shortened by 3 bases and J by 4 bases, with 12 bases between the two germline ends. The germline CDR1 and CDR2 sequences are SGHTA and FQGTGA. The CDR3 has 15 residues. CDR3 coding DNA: TGTGCCAGCAGCTTGGGGACTGCTTTCACCGGGGAGCTGTTTTTT. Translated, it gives CASSLGTAFTGELFF. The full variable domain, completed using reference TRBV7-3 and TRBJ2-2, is GAGVSQTPSNKVTEKGKYVELRCDPISGHTALYWYRQSLGQGPEFLIYFQGTGAADDSGLPNDRFFAVRPEGSVSTLKIQRTERGDSAVYLCASSLGTAFTGELFFGEGSRLTVL.

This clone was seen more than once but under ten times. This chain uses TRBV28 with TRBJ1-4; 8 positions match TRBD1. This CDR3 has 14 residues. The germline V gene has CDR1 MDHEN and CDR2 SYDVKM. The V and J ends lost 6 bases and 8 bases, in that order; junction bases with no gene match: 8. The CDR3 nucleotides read TGTGCCAGCAGGCCAGGGGGCGCAAGGGAAAAACTGTTTTTT. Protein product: CASRPGGAREKLFF.

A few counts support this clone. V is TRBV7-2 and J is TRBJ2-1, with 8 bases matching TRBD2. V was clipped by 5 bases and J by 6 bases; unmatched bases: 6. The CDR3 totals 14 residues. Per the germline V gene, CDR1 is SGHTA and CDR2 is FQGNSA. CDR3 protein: CASSTGGILNEQFF. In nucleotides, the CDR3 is TGTGCCAGCAGCACGGGGGGGATTCTCAATGAGCAGTTCTTC. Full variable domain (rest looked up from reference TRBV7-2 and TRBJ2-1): GAGVSQSPSNKVTEKGKDVELRCDPISGHTALYWYRQSLGQGLEFLIYFQGNSAPDKSGLPSDRFSAERTGGSVSTLTIQRTQQEDSAVYLCASSTGGILNEQFFGPGTRLTVL.

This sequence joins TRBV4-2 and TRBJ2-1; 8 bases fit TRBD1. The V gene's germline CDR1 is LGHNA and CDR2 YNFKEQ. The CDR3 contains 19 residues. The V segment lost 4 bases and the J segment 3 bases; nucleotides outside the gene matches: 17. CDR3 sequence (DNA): TGTGCCAGCAGCCCATCCGGGACAGGTAATATGGGCGGCTACAATGAGCAGTTCTTC. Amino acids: CASSPSGTGNMGGYNEQFF.

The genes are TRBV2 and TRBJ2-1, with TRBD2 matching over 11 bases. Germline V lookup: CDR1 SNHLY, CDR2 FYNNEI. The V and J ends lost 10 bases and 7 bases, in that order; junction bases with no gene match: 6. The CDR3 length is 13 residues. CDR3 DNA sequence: TGTGCCACCAGGACTAGCGGGTTAAATGAGCAGTTCTTC. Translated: CATRTSGLNEQFF.

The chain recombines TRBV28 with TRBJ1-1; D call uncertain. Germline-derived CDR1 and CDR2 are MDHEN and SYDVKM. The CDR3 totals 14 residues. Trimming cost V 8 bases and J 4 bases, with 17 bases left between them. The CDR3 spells CASAHQARGTEAFF. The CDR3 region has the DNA TGTGCCAGCGCTCACCAGGCCCGGGGCACTGAAGCTTTCTTT.

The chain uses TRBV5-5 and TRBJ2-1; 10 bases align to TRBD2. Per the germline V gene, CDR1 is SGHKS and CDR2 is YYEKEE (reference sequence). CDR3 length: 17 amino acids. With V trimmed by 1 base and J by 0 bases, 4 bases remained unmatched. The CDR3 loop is CASSLWTSGLSYNEQFF. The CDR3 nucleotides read TGTGCCAGCAGCTTGTGGACTAGCGGCCTCTCCTACAATGAGCAGTTCTTC.

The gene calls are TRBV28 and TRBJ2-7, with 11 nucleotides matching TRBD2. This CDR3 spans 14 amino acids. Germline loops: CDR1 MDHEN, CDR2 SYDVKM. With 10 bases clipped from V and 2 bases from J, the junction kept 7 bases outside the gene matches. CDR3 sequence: CAIGTSGGPYEQYF. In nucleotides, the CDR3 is TGTGCCATCGGGACTAGCGGAGGACCCTACGAGCAGTACTTC.

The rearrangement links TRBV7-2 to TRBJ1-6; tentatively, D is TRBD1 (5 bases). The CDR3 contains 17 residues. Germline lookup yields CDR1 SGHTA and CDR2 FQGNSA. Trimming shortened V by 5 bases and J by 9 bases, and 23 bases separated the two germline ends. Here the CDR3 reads CASSLGAGTYIGSPLHF. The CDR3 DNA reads TGTGCCAGCAGCCTAGGCGCGGGGACTTATATAGGTTCACCCCTCCACTTT.

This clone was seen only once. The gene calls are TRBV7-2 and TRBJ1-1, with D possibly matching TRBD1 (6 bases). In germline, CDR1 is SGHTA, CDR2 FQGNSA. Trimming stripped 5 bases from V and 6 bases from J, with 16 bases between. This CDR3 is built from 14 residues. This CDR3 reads CASSAQGGFPEAFF. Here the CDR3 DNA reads TGTGCCAGCAGCGCACAGGGCGGCTTTCCTGAAGCTTTCTTT.

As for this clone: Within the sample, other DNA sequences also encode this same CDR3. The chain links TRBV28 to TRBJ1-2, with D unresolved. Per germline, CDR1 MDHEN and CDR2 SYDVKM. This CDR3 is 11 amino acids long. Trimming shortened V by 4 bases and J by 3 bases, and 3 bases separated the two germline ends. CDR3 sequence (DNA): TGTGCCAGCAGTTCGGACTATGGCTACACCTTC. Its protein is CASSSDYGYTF.

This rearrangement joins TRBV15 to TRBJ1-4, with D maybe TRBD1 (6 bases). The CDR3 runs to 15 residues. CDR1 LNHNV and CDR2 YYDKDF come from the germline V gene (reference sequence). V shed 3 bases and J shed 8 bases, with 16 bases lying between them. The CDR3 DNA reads TGTGCCACCAGCAGTGAACAGGGCGTCAGCGAAAAACTGTTTTTT. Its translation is CATSSEQGVSEKLFF.

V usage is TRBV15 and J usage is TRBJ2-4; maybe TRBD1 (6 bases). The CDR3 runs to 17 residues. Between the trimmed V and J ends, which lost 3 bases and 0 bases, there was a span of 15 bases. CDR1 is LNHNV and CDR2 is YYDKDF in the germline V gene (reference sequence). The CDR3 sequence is CATSSQTGNLAKNIQYF. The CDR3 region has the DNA TGTGCCACCAGCAGTCAAACAGGGAACTTAGCCAAAAACATTCAGTACTTC.

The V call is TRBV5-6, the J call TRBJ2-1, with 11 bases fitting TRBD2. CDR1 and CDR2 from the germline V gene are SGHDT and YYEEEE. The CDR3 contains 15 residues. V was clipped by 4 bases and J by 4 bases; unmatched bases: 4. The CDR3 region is CASSGGLAEYNEQFF. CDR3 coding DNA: TGTGCCAGCAGCGGGGGACTAGCGGAGTACAATGAGCAGTTCTTC.

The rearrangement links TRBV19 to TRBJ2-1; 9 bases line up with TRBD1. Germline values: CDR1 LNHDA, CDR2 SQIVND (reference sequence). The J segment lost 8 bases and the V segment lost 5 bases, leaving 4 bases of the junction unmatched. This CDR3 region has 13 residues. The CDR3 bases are TGTGCCAGTAGTGGACAGGGGTTTGATGAGCAGTTCTTC. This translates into CASSGQGFDEQFF.

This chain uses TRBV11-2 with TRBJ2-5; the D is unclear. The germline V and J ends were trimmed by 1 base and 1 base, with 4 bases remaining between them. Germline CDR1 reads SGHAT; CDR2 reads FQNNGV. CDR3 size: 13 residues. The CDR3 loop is CASSLGPQETQYF. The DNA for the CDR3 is TGTGCCAGCAGCTTAGGGCCCCAAGAGACCCAGTACTTC.

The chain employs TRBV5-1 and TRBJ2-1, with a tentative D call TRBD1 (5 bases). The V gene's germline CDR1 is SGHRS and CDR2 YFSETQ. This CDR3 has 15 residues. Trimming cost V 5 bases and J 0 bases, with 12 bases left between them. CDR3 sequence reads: CASRAGFSSYNEQFF. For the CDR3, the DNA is TGCGCCAGCAGGGCAGGGTTTAGCTCCTACAATGAGCAGTTCTTC.

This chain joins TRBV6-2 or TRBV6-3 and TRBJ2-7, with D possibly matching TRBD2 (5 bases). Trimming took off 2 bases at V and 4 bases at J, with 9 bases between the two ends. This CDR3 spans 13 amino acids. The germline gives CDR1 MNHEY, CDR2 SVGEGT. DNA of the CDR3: TGTGCCAGCAGTTACCCCGGACTTTACGAGCAGTACTTC. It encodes CASSYPGLYEQYF.

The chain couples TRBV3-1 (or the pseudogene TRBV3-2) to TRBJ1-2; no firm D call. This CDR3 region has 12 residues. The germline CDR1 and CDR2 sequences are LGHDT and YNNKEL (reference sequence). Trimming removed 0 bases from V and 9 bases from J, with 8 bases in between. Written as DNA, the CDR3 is TGTGCCAGCAGCCAAGATGGGCAGCGCTACACCTTC. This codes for CASSQDGQRYTF.

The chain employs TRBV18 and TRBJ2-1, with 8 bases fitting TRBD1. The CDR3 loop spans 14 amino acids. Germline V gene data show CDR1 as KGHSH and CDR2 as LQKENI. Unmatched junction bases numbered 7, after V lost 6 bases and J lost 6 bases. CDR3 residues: CASSSGTGGNEQFF. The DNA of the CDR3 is TGTGCCAGCTCCTCCGGGACAGGAGGCAATGAGCAGTTCTTC.

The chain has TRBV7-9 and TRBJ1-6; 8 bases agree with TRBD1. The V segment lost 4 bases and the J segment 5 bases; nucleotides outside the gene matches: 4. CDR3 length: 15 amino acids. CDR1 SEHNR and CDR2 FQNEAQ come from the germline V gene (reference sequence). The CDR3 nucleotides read TGTGCCAGCAGCTCGGGGACAGGACATAATTCACCCCTCCACTTT. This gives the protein CASSSGTGHNSPLHF.

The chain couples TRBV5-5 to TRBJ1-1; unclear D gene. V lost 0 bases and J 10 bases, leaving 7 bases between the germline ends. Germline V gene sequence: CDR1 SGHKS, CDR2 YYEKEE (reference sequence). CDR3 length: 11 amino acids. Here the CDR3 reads CASSLESLAFF. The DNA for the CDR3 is TGTGCCAGCAGCTTGGAATCCCTAGCTTTCTTT.

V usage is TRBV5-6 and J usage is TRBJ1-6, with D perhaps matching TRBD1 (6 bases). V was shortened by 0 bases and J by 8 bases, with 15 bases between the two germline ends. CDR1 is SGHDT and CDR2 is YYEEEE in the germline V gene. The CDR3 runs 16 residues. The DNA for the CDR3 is TGTGCCAGCAGCTTGGGGGTCTACAGGGACGATTCACCCCTCCACTTT. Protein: CASSLGVYRDDSPLHF.

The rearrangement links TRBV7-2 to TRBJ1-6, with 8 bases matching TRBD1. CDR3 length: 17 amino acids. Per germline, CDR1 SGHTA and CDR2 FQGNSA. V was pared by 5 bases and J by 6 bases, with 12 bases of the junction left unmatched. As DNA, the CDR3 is TGTGCCAGCAGCGAGGGTGGCAGGGGGCTTAGTAATTCACCCCTCCACTTT. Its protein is CASSEGGRGLSNSPLHF.